This paragraph reports one TCR beta chain. The sample comes from a study of cytomegalovirus exposure and HLA in healthy donors. Amplification used 60 Vbeta primers and 13 Jbeta primers. The table came from immunoSEQ multiplex PCR; TCRdb's copy has only in-frame clones and leaves some out. The sample gives about 110,000 clones, approximately 82% of which show up once; 22% is in the top ten. The trim removed 5 bases at V and 6 bases at J, leaving 6 bases unmatched. The germline gives CDR1 PRHDT, CDR2 FYEKMQ (reference sequence). The CDR3 consists of 13 residues. This sequence joins TRBV13 and TRBJ1-2, with 7 bases aligning to TRBD1. Material for sequencing was PBMCs. The TCR originated in a man aged 30-40 years in good health and CMV-seropositive. Written as DNA, the CDR3 is TGTGCCAGCAGCCGAACAGGGGAGCATGGCTACACCTTC. Protein product: CASSRTGEHGYTF.